This TCR beta chain originates from a study of OX40 agonist ivuxolimab in advanced cancers. Notes on the research overall: Ivuxolimab, which targeted the costimulatory receptor OX40 (CD134), was an agonistic, fully human IgG2 monoclonal antibody. Intravenous ivuxolimab was administered to patients every 2 weeks at six dose levels: 0.01, 0.1, 0.3, 1.5, 3 and 10 mg/kg. Among the 52 dose-escalation patients, some 20 had hepatocellular carcinoma, around 15 melanoma, 9 renal cell carcinoma and 9 head and neck cancer. A male proportion of around 83% and a mean age of 60 years, ranging from roughly 23 to 80, were recorded for the dose-escalation cohort. Patients were allowed to have had prior anti-PD-1, anti-PD-L1 or anti-CTLA-4 therapy, and less than 45% of the dose-escalation patients had previously received checkpoint inhibitors. Partial responses occurred in three dose-escalation patients, of whom one had hepatocellular carcinoma and two had cutaneous melanoma. Peripheral TCRbeta sequencing aimed to test whether ivuxolimab altered TCR sequence diversity and caused clonal T-cell expansion. The paper covers the monotherapy dose-escalation part of the phase I ivuxolimab trial, which included N = 52 patients. Study-wide conclusions, independent of this receptor: Low levels of normalized T-cell clonal expansion were also seen in some patients who did not respond. On average, CD8+ T cells showed more expanded clones than CD4+ T cells after ivuxolimab. In the 0.1-3.0 mg/kg groups, partial responders had among the lowest normalized peripheral clonal expansion, particularly in CD8+ T cells. Which antigens the clonally expanded peripheral T cells were specific for was not determined. At doses from 0.1 to 3.0 mg/kg, clonal expansion was seen in both CD4+ and CD8+ blood T cells between baseline and week 6.

As regards this clone: The antigen it recognizes is unknown. Base qualities are not provided; no much larger clone lies one nucleotide away.

Patients with a history of autoimmune disease or receiving systemic immunosuppression were excluded from the trial. In every dose cohort, peripheral blood was drawn for TCR sequencing at baseline, cycle 4 day 1, and cycle 7 day 1. The samples were taken from a phase I, first-in-human, multicenter, open-label dose-escalation trial of ivuxolimab. Adults with locally advanced or metastatic melanoma, renal cell carcinoma, hepatocellular carcinoma or head and neck squamous cell carcinoma were enrolled in the trial. CD4+ and CD8+ T cells were sorted separately from peripheral blood before TCR sequencing. Measured from the cysteine to the phenylalanine, the CDR3 is 14 residues long. Only CDR3 DNA is held: 42 bases, read in frame from base 1. The germline V end is reduced by 5 bases and the J end by 10 bases; junction bases left unmatched: 10. The germline V gene (reference sequence) yields SEHNR for CDR1 and FQNEAQ for CDR2.

Genomic DNA was isolated from the sorted cells so that the TCRbeta CDR3 region could be sequenced. The immunoSEQ Assay was used to sequence the TCRbeta CDR3 regions. TCRdb stores this immuneACCESS table with in-frame sequences only. Part of the clones is absent; in the studies checked, under half of the shortfall reflects unresolved V genes, and no reason is known for the rest. Here the sample has fewer than 85,000 clones; roughly 86% occur a single time. Together, the top ten hold more than 4.5% of the sample. This specimen was CD4+ or CD8+ T cells sorted from blood, taken in a trial of the OX40 agonist ivuxolimab. The chain is encoded by TRBV7-9 joined to TRBJ2-5; 10 middle bases align to TRBD1. This clonotype was sampled from an adult with an advanced solid tumor such as melanoma, head and neck, liver or kidney cancer. Here is the DNA: TGTGCCAGCAGCCCCCGGGACAGGGGACGGGACCAGTACTTC. This yields the protein CASSPRDRGRDQYF.